A single sample gave rise to the 26 T cell receptor beta chains below, sequenced in a study of T cells in Graves' hyperthyroidism and ophthalmopathy. Using RNA transcripts as the source, TCR beta CDR3 regions were amplified. The study used the HTBI primer set for a first-round RT-PCR of the TCR CDR3. TCRdb used MiXCR to reprocess the multiplex PCR reads, holding one entry per CDR3 protein. The repertoire has about 570,000 distinct CDR3 sequences, about 43% of them found once; the top ten carry around 20%. The sequenced material came from peripheral blood or thyroid tissue (not recorded which). These receptors came from an adult woman with Graves' disease, either hyperthyroidism or ophthalmopathy (not recorded which).

Points on this clonotype: The junction differs from germline at one of its ends, possibly a read error. The rearrangement uses TRBV10-3 and TRBJ2-5; D gene unclear. The germline V gene encodes CDR1 ENHRY and CDR2 SYGVKD. CDR3 length equals 12 residues. The CDR3 DNA sequence: TGTGCCGCTCGAGGCGAGCAAGAGGCCCAGTACTTC. Its translation: CAARGEQEAQYF.

J is TRBJ2-5 and V is TRBV29-1; the D gene is possibly TRBD2 (5 bases). Trimming pared 2 bases from V and 4 bases from J, leaving 8 bases between. Germline-derived CDR1 and CDR2 are SQVTM and ANQGSEA. The CDR3 totals 12 residues. The CDR3 protein is CSVERGVETQYF. The CDR3 DNA reads TGCAGCGTTGAACGGGGAGTAGAGACCCAGTACTTC.

This chain joins TRBV20-1 and TRBJ1-6; D not certain. The CDR3 runs to 12 residues. Germline V lookup: CDR1 DFQATT, CDR2 SNEGSKA (reference sequence). In DNA, the CDR3 is TGCAGCTGCGGACGGGATAATTCACCCCTCCACTTT. It codes for CSCGRDNSPLHF.

The chain uses TRBV5-4 and TRBJ2-7; D possibly matches TRBD1 or TRBD2 (6 bases each). Germline V gene lookup returns CDR1 SGHNT and CDR2 YYREEE (reference sequence). Trimming shortened V by 0 bases and J by 0 bases, and 10 bases separated the two germline ends. The CDR3 sequence is 15 residues long. The CDR3 sequence: CASSLGGANSYEQYF. In DNA, the CDR3 is TGTGCCAGCAGCTTGGGGGGGGCGAACTCCTACGAGCAGTACTTC.

Ten or more counts support this clonotype. This chain connects TRBV6-1 to TRBJ1-2, with D uncertain. Trimming removed 1 base from V and 3 bases from J, with 12 bases in between. Germline loops: CDR1 MNHNS, CDR2 SASEGT. This CDR3 is built from 15 residues. Written as DNA, the CDR3 is TGTGCCAGCAGTGAAGGTGCCAGACGCTACTATGGCTACACCTTC. Translated: CASSEGARRYYGYTF.

This clonotype was observed at least ten times. The rearrangement joins TRBV28 to TRBJ1-1, with D possibly matching TRBD1 (5 bases). The V end lost 5 bases, the J end lost 1 base, and 11 bases lay between the germline ends. The CDR3 consists of 14 residues. In germline, CDR1 is MDHEN, CDR2 SYDVKM. The CDR3: CASSRYTGNTEAFF. In DNA form, the CDR3 reads TGTGCCAGCAGTAGGTATACAGGGAACACTGAAGCTTTCTTT.

This rearrangement joins TRBV12-3 or TRBV12-4 to TRBJ1-4; 7 positions match TRBD1. Trimming cost V 6 bases and J 11 bases; bases outside gene matches: 18. The CDR3 has 16 residues. Written as DNA, the CDR3 is TGTGCCAGCAGCTACCCAGGGGGGGCCGCCGACGGTAAACTGTTTTTT. Translation: CASSYPGGAADGKLFF.

The rearrangement links TRBV6-2 or TRBV6-3 to TRBJ1-2; tentatively, D is TRBD1 (5 bases). V lost 10 bases to trimming and J lost 8 bases, with 20 bases between them. Germline values: CDR1 MNHEY, CDR2 SVGEGT. This CDR3 spans 13 amino acids. DNA of the CDR3: TGTGCCACCCTCCGGGACTATTATGGCGGCTACACCTTC. This translates into CATLRDYYGGYTF.

There are a few counts of this clonotype. This rearrangement joins TRBV29-1 to TRBJ1-1, with D uncertain. V was trimmed by 7 bases and J by 10 bases, leaving 22 bases between them. This CDR3 is 13 amino acids long. CDR1 and CDR2 (germline): SQVTM, ANQGSEA. The CDR3 DNA reads as TGCAGCGCTAAAAACGATGTGATCAGTGGAGCTTTCTTT. Its protein is CSAKNDVISGAFF. Using reference TRBV29-1 and TRBJ1-1 for the parts outside the CDR3, the full variable domain is SAVISQKPSRDICQRGTSLTIQCQVDSQVTMMFWYRQQPGQSLTLIATANQGSEATYESGFVIDKFPISRPNLTFSTLTVSNMSPEDSSIYLCSAKNDVISGAFFGQGTRLTVV.

This clonotype has a single count. An end of the junction differs from the germline gene, which may be a read error. This chain joins TRBV4-1 and TRBJ1-5, with TRBD1 identical over 7 bases. CDR1 and CDR2 from the germline V gene are MGHRA and YSYEKL. The CDR3 extends over 12 amino acids. The CDR3 loop reads CASSSTGQRQHF. The DNA for the CDR3 is TGCGCCAGCAGCAGCACGGGACAGCGCCAGCATTTT.

This clonotype was counted between two and nine times. One end of the junction is discordant with germline, which a read error may explain. The chain has TRBV28 and TRBJ1-5; 9 bases are a match to TRBD1. CDR1 is MDHEN, CDR2 SYDVKM, per germline. The CDR3 consists of 15 residues. This CDR3 is CASSLGDRDNQKPYF. CDR3 DNA sequence: TGTGCCAGCAGTTTAGGGGACAGGGACAATCAGAAGCCGTATTTT.

In regard to this clonotype: The conserved closing phenylalanine or tryptophan is absent in this CDR3, likely reflecting a read error. The DNA is omitted, as the CDR3 cannot be located on it reliably, and the CDR3 follows TCRdb's listing. This rearrangement joins TRBV7-9 to TRBJ2-7; the listed D gene, TRBD2, was not tested against the DNA. The CDR3 adds up to 10 amino acids, both ends counted. Per the germline V gene, CDR1 is SEHNR and CDR2 is FQNEAQ (reference sequence). The CDR3 region is CASSFLRRAG.

This clonotype came up many times. Compared with germline, one end of the junction differs, possibly owing to a read error. The chain employs TRBV11-2 and TRBJ2-2, with 8 nucleotides matching TRBD2. The CDR3 consists of 18 residues. The germline V gene encodes CDR1 SGHAT and CDR2 FQNNGV. In DNA form, the CDR3 reads TGTGCCAGCACCTTAGGTCCAGCGGGAGTAAAGAACACCGGGGAGCTGTTTTTT. Translated, it gives CASTLGPAGVKNTGELFF.

This clonotype came up once. Since no conserved phenylalanine or tryptophan closes the CDR3, a read error is the likely cause. Because the CDR3's place on the DNA is in doubt, the DNA is left out and the CDR3 is given as listed by TCRdb. The chain's CDR3 is CARIAETEV. The chain joins TRBV7-3 to TRBJ2-3. The germline gives CDR1 SGHTA, CDR2 FQGTGA. The CDR3 length equals 9 residues, ends included.

About this clonotype itself: A read error may explain this, as a much larger clone is one base away. The rearrangement links TRBV7-3 to TRBJ2-2; D gene uncertain. This CDR3 contains 16 residues. Per the germline V gene, CDR1 is SGHTA and CDR2 is FQGTGA. This CDR3 reads CASSQATSARIGELFF. The CDR3 coding sequence is TGCGCCAGCAGCCAAGCCACGTCAGCGAGGATCGGGGAGCTGTTTTTT.

As to this clonotype: The junction departs from germline at one end; a sequencing error may be responsible. The chain is built from TRBV7-7 and TRBJ2-5; 14 nucleotides match TRBD2. The CDR3 is 18 residues long. CDR1 SSHAT and CDR2 FNYEAQ come from the germline V gene (reference sequence). The CDR3 region has the DNA TGTGCTAGCAGCTTATCCCTCGCGGGACTAGCGGGAGATGAGACCCAGTACTTC. Its translation: CASSLSLAGLAGDETQYF.

The chain couples TRBV24-1 to TRBJ2-7; 9 bases are a match to TRBD2. The ends lost 6 bases at V and 3 bases at J; junction bases unmatched: 5. CDR3 length equals 14 residues. The germline V gene has CDR1 KGHDR and CDR2 SFDVKD. The CDR3 region is CATSRTSDDYEQYF. The DNA of the CDR3 is TGTGCCACCAGTCGGACTAGCGACGACTACGAGCAGTACTTC.

J is TRBJ2-7 and V is TRBV13, with D unresolved. The ends were cut back, 6 bases at V and 3 bases at J, with 9 bases in the middle. The CDR3 is 12 amino acids. In germline, CDR1 is PRHDT, CDR2 FYEKMQ (reference sequence). The CDR3 coding sequence is TGTGCCAGCAGAGGGCAGTTCTACGAGCAGTACTTC. This translates into CASRGQFYEQYF.

This clonotype was picked up many times. The rearrangement joins TRBV10-2 to TRBJ2-2; 8 nucleotides match TRBD2. CDR1 and CDR2 from the germline V gene are WSHSY and SAAADI. The CDR3 totals 16 residues. The V segment lost 4 bases and the J segment 3 bases; nucleotides outside the gene matches: 7. Here the CDR3 DNA reads TGCGCCAGCAGTGTTAGCGGGATAGGAGACACCGGGGAGCTGTTTTTT. Translated: CASSVSGIGDTGELFF.

This clonotype has only one observation. This chain links TRBV7-2 with TRBJ2-7; tentatively, D is TRBD1 (6 bases). Germline CDR1 and CDR2: SGHTA and FQGNSA. Between the trimmed V and J ends, which lost 6 bases and 0 bases, there was a span of 12 bases. This CDR3 spans 14 amino acids. CDR3: CASSEETGSYEQYF. The CDR3, as DNA: TGTGCCAGCAGTGAGGAGACAGGCTCCTACGAGCAGTACTTC.

V gene TRBV20-1 combines with J gene TRBJ1-2; maybe TRBD1 (5 bases). This CDR3 region has 13 residues. Germline V gene data show CDR1 as DFQATT and CDR2 as SNEGSKA (reference sequence). Between the trimmed V and J ends, which lost 3 bases and 7 bases, there was a span of 15 bases. CDR3 region: CSASPGTRGGYTF. CDR3 DNA sequence: TGCAGTGCTAGCCCCGGGACTCGGGGTGGCTACACCTTC.

This chain connects TRBV15 to TRBJ2-7; TRBD1 agrees at 7 bases. The junction had 8 bases not matched to a gene; V was cut back by 6 bases and J by 3 bases. This CDR3 has 14 residues. Germline values: CDR1 LNHNV, CDR2 YYDKDF (reference sequence). This CDR3 reads CATSRTGRFYEQYF. The CDR3 DNA follows: TGTGCCACCAGTCGGACAGGCAGGTTCTACGAGCAGTACTTC.

The rearrangement joins TRBV20-1 to TRBJ1-3; D is uncertain. Germline CDR1 DFQATT, CDR2 SNEGSKA (reference sequence). Trimming shortened V by 5 bases and J by 0 bases, and 14 bases separated the two germline ends. This CDR3 is 15 amino acids long. This chain's CDR3 is CSAGPPLSSGNTIYF. The DNA for the CDR3 is TGCAGTGCTGGCCCTCCACTGAGCTCTGGAAACACCATATATTTT.

This clonotype was counted at least ten times. The gene calls are TRBV6-1 and TRBJ2-7; D may correspond to TRBD1 or TRBD2 (5 bases each). Germline lookup yields CDR1 MNHNS and CDR2 SASEGT. The CDR3 has 12 amino acids. V was shortened by 8 bases and J by 0 bases, with 8 bases between the two germline ends. As DNA, the CDR3 is TGTGCCAGCGTGGGGGACTCCTACGAGCAGTACTTC. Its translation: CASVGDSYEQYF.

The chain has TRBV20-1 and TRBJ2-5; 11 nucleotides agree with TRBD1. This CDR3 contains 15 residues. The V gene's germline CDR1 is DFQATT and CDR2 SNEGSKA (reference sequence). The junction had 7 bases not matched to a gene; V was cut back by 4 bases and J by 3 bases. In nucleotides, the CDR3 is TGCAGTGCTACCTGGGACAGGGGGATCGAAGAGACCCAGTACTTC. This gives the protein CSATWDRGIEETQYF.

The rearrangement joins TRBV2 to TRBJ1-4, with 8 nucleotides matching TRBD1. Germline V gene sequence: CDR1 SNHLY, CDR2 FYNNEI. The V gene end was trimmed by 0 bases and the J gene end by 5 bases; junction bases not matched to a gene: 11. The CDR3 consists of 18 residues. CDR3 sequence: CASSEAERQQGANEKLFF. CDR3 nucleotides: TGTGCCAGCAGTGAAGCGGAGCGCCAGCAGGGGGCAAATGAAAAACTGTTTTTT.